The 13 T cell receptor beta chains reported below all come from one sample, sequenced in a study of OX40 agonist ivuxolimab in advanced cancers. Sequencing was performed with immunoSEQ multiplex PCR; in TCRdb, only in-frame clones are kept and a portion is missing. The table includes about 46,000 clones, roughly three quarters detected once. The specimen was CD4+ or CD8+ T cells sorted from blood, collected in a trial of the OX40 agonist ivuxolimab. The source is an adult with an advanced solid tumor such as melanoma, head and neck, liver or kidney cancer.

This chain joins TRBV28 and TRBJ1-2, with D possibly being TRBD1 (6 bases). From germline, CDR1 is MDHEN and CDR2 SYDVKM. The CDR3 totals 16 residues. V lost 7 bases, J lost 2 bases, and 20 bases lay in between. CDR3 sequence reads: CASNSPGRGWNYGYTF. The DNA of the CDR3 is TGTGCCAGCAATTCCCCGGGCAGGGGTTGGAACTATGGCTACACCTTC.

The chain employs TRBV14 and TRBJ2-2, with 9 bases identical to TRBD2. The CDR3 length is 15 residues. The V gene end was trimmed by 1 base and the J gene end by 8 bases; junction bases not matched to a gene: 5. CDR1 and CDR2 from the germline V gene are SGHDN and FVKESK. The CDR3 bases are TGTGCCAGCAGCCAAGTAGCGGGAGTAGGAGGGGAGCTGTTTTTT. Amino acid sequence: CASSQVAGVGGELFF.

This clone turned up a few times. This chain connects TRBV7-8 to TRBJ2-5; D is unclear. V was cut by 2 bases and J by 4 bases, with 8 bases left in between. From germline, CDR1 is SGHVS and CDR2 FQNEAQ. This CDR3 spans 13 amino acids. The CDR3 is CASSLFWGETQYF. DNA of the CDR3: TGTGCCAGCAGCTTATTTTGGGGAGAGACCCAGTACTTC.

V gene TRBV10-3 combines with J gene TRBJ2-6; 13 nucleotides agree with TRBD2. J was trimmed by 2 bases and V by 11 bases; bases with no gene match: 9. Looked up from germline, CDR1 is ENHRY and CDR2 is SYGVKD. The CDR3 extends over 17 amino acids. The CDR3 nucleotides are TGTGCCGTATCCGGACTAGCGGGAGAAACTGGGGCCAACGTCCTGACTTTC. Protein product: CAVSGLAGETGANVLTF.

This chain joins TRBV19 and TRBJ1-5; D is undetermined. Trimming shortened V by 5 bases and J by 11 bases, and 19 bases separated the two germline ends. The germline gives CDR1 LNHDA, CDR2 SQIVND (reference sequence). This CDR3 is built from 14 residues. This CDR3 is CASSAAGLNTAQHF. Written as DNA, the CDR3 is TGTGCCAGTAGTGCGGCAGGACTTAATACGGCCCAGCATTTT.

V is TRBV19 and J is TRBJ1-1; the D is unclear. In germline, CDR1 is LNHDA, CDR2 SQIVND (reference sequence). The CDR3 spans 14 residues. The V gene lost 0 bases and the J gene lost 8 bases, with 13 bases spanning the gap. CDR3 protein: CASSIEAGLGEAFF. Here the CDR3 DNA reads TGTGCCAGTAGTATAGAGGCGGGTTTAGGGGAAGCTTTCTTT.

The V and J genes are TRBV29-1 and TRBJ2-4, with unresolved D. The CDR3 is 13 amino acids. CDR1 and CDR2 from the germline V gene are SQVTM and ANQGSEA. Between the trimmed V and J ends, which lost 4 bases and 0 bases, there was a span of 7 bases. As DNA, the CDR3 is TGCAGCGTTGCGGATCTAGCCAAAAACATTCAGTACTTC. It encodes CSVADLAKNIQYF. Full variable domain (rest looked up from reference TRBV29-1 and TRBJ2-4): SAVISQKPSRDICQRGTSLTIQCQVDSQVTMMFWYRQQPGQSLTLIATANQGSEATYESGFVIDKFPISRPNLTFSTLTVSNMSPEDSSIYLCSVADLAKNIQYFGAGTRLSVL.

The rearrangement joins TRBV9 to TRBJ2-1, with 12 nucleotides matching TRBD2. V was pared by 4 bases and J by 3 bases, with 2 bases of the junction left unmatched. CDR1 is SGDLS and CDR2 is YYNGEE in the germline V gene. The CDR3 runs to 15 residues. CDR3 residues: CASSPSGRGYNEQFF. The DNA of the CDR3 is TGTGCCAGCAGCCCTAGCGGGAGGGGCTACAATGAGCAGTTCTTC.

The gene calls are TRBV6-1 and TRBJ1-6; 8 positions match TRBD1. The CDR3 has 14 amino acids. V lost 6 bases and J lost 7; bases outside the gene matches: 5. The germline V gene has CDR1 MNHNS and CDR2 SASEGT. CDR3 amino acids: CASRGQEGNSPLHF. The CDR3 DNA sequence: TGTGCCAGCAGGGGACAGGAAGGGAATTCACCCCTCCACTTT.

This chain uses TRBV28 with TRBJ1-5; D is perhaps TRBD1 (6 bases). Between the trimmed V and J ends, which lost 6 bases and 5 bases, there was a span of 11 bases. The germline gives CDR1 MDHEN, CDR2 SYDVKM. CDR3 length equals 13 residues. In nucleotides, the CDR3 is TGTGCCAGCAGGGACACAGGGTATCAGCCCCAGCATTTT. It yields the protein CASRDTGYQPQHF.

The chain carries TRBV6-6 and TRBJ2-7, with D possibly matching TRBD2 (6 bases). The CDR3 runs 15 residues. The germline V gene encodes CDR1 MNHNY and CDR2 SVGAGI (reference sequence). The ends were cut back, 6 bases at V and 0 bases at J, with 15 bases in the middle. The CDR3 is CASSSPGLNSYEQYF. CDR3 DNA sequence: TGTGCCAGCAGCTCTCCGGGACTGAACTCCTACGAGCAGTACTTC.

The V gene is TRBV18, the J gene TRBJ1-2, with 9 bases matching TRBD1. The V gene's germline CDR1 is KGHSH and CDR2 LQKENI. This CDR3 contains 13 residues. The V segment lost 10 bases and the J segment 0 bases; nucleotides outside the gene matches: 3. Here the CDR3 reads CATGTGTNYGYTF. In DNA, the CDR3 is TGTGCCACCGGGACAGGGACTAACTATGGCTACACCTTC.

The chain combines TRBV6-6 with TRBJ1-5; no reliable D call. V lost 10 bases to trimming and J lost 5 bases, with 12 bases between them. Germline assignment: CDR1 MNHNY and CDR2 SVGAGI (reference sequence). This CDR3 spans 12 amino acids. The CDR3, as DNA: TGTGCCACAATGGCCCCTGATCAGCCCCAGCATTTT. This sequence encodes CATMAPDQPQHF.